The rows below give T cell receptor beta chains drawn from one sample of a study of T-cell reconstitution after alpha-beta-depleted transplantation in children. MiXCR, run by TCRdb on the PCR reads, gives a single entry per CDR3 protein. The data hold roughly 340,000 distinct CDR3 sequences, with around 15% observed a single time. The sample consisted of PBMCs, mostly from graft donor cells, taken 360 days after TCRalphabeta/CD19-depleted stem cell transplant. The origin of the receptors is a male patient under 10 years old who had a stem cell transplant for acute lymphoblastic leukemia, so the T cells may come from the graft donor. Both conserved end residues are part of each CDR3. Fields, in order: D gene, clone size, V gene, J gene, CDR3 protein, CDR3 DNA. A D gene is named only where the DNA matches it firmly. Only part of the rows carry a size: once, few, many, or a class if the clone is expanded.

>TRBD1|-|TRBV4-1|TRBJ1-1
CASSQPRDRNTEAFF
TGCGCCAGCAGCCAACCACGGGACAGGAACACTGAAGCTTTCTTT
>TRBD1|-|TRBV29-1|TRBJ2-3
CSVDRGTTGTDTQYF
TGCAGCGTGGACAGGGGGACGACGGGCACAGATACGCAGTATTTT
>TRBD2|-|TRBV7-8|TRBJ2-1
CASSLAAGVRGGEQFF
TGTGCCAGCAGCTTAGCGGCGGGGGTGAGAGGAGGTGAGCAGTTCTTC
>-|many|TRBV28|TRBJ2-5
CASSSGHLQETQYF
TGTGCCAGCAGTTCCGGGCACCTACAAGAGACCCAGTACTTC
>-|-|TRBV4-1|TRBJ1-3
CASSQDVPKISGNTIYF
TGCGCCAGCAGCCAAGATGTACCCAAGATCTCTGGAAACACCATATATTTT
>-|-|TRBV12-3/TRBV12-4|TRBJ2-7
CASSFLRSYEQYF
TGTGCCAGCAGTTTCCTACGGTCCTACGAGCAGTACTTC
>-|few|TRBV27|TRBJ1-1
CASSLVGAGGAGAEAFF
TGTGCCAGCAGTTTGGTGGGTGCGGGGGGCGCAGGGGCTGAAGCTTTCTTT
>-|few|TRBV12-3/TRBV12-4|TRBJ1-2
CASIFAGLRGGYTF
TGTGCCAGCATTTTCGCCGGCCTCAGGGGTGGCTACACCTTC
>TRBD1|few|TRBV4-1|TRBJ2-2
CASSHPTGSGELFF
TGCGCCAGCAGCCACCCGACAGGGTCCGGGGAGCTGTTTTTT
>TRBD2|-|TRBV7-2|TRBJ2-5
CASSLWPAGGQETQYF
TGTGCCAGCAGCTTATGGCCAGCGGGAGGACAAGAGACCCAGTACTTC
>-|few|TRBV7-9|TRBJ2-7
CASSLDTFTEQYF
TGTGCCAGCAGCTTAGATACTTTTACAGAGCAGTACTTC
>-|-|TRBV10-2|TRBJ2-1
CASSEDGLVGFF
TGCGCCAGCAGTGAGGATGGGCTGGTCGGGTTCTTC
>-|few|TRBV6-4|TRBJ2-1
CASRVWLHTGFSGKGSYNEQFF
TGTGCCAGCAGGGTCTGGCTTCACACCGGCTTCTCCGGGAAAGGCTCCTACAATGAGCAGTTCTTC
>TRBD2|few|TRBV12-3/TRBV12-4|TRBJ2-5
CASSSRLAGAETQYF
TGTGCCAGCAGTTCTCGACTAGCGGGAGCTGAGACCCAGTACTTC
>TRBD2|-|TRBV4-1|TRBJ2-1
CASSQDTGLAAYNEQFF
TGCGCCAGCAGCCAAGATACGGGACTAGCGGCCTACAATGAGCAGTTCTTC
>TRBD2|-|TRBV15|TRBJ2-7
CATSRVRLAGDEQYF
TGTGCCACCAGCAGAGTCCGTCTGGCGGGAGACGAGCAGTACTTC
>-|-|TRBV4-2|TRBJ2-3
CASSPGLFWGDTQYF
TGTGCCAGCAGCCCGGGGCTTTTTTGGGGAGATACGCAGTATTTT
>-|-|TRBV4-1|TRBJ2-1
CASSRPEYYFDNEQFF
TGCGCCAGCAGCCGGCCAGAGTACTACTTCGACAATGAGCAGTTCTTC
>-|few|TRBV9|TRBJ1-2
CASSAGTYGYTF
TGTGCCAGCAGCGCCGGGACCTATGGCTACACCTTC
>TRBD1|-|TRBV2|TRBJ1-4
CASSRGQGAGEKLFF
TGTGCCAGCAGTCGCGGACAGGGGGCGGGTGAAAAACTGTTTTTT
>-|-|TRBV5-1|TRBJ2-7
CASSFDARTTRGNEQYF
TGCGCCAGCAGCTTTGACGCGCGGACTACCCGGGGTAACGAGCAGTACTTC
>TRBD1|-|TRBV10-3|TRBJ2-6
CATLHRDSFSGANVLTF
TGTGCCACCCTCCACCGGGACAGCTTCTCTGGGGCCAACGTCCTGACTTTC
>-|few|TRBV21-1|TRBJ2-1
CASIKIGSVGSPYNEQFF
TGTGCCAGCATCAAAATAGGGTCGGTAGGGAGCCCCTACAATGAGCAGTTCTTC
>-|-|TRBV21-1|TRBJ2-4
CASSLTGTSGKVGGNIQYF
TGTGCCAGCAGCCTCACCGGGACTAGCGGGAAAGTGGGAGGAAACATTCAGTACTTC
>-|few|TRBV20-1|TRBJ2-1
CSARPLRESYNEQFF
TGCAGTGCTAGACCGCTTAGAGAATCCTACAATGAGCAGTTCTTC
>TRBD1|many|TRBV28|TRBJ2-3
CASSFSSTGIYTDTQYF
TGTGCCAGCAGTTTTTCTTCGACAGGGATCTACACAGATACGCAGTATTTT